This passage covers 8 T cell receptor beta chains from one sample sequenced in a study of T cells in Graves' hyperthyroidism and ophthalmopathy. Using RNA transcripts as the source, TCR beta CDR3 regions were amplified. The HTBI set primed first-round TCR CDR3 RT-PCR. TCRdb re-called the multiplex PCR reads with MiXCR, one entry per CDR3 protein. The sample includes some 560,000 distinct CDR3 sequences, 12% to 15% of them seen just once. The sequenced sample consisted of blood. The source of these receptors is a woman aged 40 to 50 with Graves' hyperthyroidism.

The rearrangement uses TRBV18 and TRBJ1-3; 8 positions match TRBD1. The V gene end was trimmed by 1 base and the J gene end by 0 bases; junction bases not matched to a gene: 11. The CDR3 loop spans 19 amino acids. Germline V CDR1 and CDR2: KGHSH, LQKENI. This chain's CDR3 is CASSPRTGNGGNSGNTIYF. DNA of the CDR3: TGTGCCAGCTCACCACGGACAGGGAACGGCGGTAACTCTGGAAACACCATATATTTT.

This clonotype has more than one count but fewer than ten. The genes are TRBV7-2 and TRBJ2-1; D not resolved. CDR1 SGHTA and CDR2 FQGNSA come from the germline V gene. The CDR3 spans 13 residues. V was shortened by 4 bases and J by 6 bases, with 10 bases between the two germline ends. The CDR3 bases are TGTGCCAGCAGCTCGCCCCCTGGCAATGAGCAGTTCTTC. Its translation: CASSSPPGNEQFF.

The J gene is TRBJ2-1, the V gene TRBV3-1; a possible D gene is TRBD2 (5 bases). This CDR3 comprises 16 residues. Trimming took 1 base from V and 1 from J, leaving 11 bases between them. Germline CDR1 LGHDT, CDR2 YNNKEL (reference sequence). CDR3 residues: CASSQVTSGSYNEQFF. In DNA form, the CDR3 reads TGTGCCAGCAGCCAAGTGACGAGCGGTTCCTACAATGAGCAGTTCTTC.

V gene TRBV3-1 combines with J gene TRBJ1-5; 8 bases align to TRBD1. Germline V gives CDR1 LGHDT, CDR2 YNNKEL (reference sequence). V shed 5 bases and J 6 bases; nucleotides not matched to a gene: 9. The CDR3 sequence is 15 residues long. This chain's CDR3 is CASSYGQGAAQPQHF. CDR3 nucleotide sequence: TGTGCCAGCAGCTATGGACAGGGTGCCGCTCAGCCCCAGCATTTT.

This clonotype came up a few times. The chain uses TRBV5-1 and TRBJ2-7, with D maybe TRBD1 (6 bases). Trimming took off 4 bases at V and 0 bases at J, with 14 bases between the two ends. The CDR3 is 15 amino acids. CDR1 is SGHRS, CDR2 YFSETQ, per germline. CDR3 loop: CASSPDSSSSYEQYF. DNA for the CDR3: TGCGCCAGCAGCCCGGACAGTTCTAGCTCCTACGAGCAGTACTTC.

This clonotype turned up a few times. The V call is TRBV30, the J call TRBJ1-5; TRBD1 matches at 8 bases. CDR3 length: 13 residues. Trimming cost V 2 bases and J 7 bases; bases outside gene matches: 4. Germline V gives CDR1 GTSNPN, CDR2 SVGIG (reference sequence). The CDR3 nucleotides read TGTGCCTGGAGTCAGGGGGCGAGGCAGCCCCAGCATTTT. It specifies CAWSQGARQPQHF. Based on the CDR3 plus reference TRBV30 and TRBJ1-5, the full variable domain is SQTIHQWPATLVQPVGSPLSLECTVEGTSNPNLYWYRQAAGRGLQLLFYSVGIGQISSEVPQNLSASRPQDRQFILSSKKLLLSDSGFYLCAWSQGARQPQHFGDGTRLSIL.

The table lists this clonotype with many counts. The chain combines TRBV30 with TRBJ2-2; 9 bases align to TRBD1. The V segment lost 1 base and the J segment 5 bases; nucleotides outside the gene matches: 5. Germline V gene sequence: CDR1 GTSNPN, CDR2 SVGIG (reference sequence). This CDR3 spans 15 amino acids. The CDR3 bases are TGTGCCTGGAGTGAGGGACAGGGAGTGACCGGGGAGCTGTTTTTT. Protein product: CAWSEGQGVTGELFF.

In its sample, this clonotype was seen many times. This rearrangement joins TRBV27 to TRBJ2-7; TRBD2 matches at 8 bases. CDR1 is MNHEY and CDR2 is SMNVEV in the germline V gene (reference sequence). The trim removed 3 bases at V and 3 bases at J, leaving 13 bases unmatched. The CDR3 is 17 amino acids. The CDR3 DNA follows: TGTGCCAGCAGTTTCTTTAGCGGGGACGCTACTGTCTACGAGCAGTACTTC. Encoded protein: CASSFFSGDATVYEQYF.